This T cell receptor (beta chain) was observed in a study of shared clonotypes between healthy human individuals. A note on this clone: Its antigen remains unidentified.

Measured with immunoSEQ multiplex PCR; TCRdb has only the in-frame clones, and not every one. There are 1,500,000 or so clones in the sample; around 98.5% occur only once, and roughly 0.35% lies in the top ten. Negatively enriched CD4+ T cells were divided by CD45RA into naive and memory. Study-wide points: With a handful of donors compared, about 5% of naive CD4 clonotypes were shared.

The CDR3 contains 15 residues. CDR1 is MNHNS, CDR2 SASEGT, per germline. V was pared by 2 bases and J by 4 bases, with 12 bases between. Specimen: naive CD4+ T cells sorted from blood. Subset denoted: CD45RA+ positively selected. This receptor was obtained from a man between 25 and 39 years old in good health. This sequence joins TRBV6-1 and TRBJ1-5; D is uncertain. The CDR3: CASSESGLGNQPQHF. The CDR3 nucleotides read TGTGCCAGCAGTGAAAGCGGGCTCGGAAATCAGCCCCAGCATTTT.